This is a list of T cell receptor beta chains from one sample in a study of blood T cell repertoires in COVID-19. Sequencing was performed with immunoSEQ multiplex PCR; in TCRdb, only in-frame clones are kept and a portion is missing. The sample records more than 200,000 clones, around nine tenths being singletons. Material for sequencing was PBMCs or T cells enriched from blood (not recorded which). These receptors were taken from a woman between 25 and 40 years old who had recovered from COVID-19. CDR3s leave out the opening cysteine and the closing phenylalanine or tryptophan. Each record gives: J gene, CDR3 length, V gene, CDR3 protein.

J gene: TRBJ1-2
CDR3 length: 12
V gene: TRBV6-2/TRBV6-3
CDR3 protein: ASSYSTGNYGYT

J gene: TRBJ2-5
CDR3 length: 11
V gene: TRBV7-2
CDR3 protein: ASSLQRARTQY

J gene: TRBJ2-1
CDR3 length: 13
V gene: TRBV2
CDR3 protein: ASSDTGGNYNEQF

J gene: TRBJ2-7
CDR3 length: 12
V gene: TRBV19
CDR3 protein: ASSPRTGLSEQY

J gene: TRBJ2-1
CDR3 length: 16
V gene: TRBV25-1
CDR3 protein: ASSDRFGGRGPYNEQF

J gene: TRBJ2-1
CDR3 length: 14
V gene: TRBV9
CDR3 protein: ASSVGGSGSVHEQF

J gene: TRBJ2-5
CDR3 length: 13
V gene: TRBV7-7
CDR3 protein: ASSLGGAIQETQY

J gene: TRBJ2-1
CDR3 length: 13
V gene: TRBV4-2
CDR3 protein: ASSQERDRYNEQF

J gene: TRBJ2-7
CDR3 length: 12
V gene: TRBV6-5
CDR3 protein: ASMLQEGIYEQY

J gene: TRBJ2-6
CDR3 length: 13
V gene: TRBV27
CDR3 protein: ASSLPSSGANVLT

J gene: TRBJ1-2
CDR3 length: 9
V gene: TRBV28
CDR3 protein: ASSQDYGYT

J gene: TRBJ1-6
CDR3 length: 15
V gene: TRBV7-3
CDR3 protein: ASSLGQGARYNSPLH

J gene: TRBJ2-1
CDR3 length: 12
V gene: TRBV19
CDR3 protein: ASSPGTGVREQF

J gene: TRBJ2-4
CDR3 length: 14
V gene: TRBV7-9
CDR3 protein: ASSSTLAGAKNIQY

J gene: TRBJ1-1
CDR3 length: 12
V gene: TRBV7-2
CDR3 protein: ASSLAQYEPEAF

J gene: TRBJ1-2
CDR3 length: 10
V gene: TRBV3-1/TRBV3-2
CDR3 protein: ASSHGGQGYT

J gene: TRBJ2-7
CDR3 length: 17
V gene: TRBV30
CDR3 protein: AWSVSRTSAPHPRFEQY

J gene: TRBJ1-6
CDR3 length: 12
V gene: TRBV2
CDR3 protein: ASSVPGDYSPLH

J gene: TRBJ2-6
CDR3 length: 12
V gene: TRBV30
CDR3 protein: AWTGISGANVLT

J gene: TRBJ2-3
CDR3 length: 16
V gene: TRBV18
CDR3 protein: ASSPTLREAGLADTQY

J gene: TRBJ2-7
CDR3 length: 13
V gene: TRBV6-5
CDR3 protein: ASSYVPSGSYEQY

J gene: TRBJ2-1
CDR3 length: 11
V gene: TRBV19
CDR3 protein: ASSMASPNEQF

J gene: TRBJ2-5
CDR3 length: 13
V gene: TRBV9
CDR3 protein: ASSVGGRPQETQY

J gene: TRBJ1-4
CDR3 length: 13
V gene: TRBV29-1
CDR3 protein: SVAGTGNANEKLF

J gene: TRBJ1-2
CDR3 length: 12
V gene: TRBV28
CDR3 protein: AITSMIDSYGYT

J gene: TRBJ2-1
CDR3 length: 16
V gene: TRBV28
CDR3 protein: ASSIQGASGRALDEQF

J gene: TRBJ2-1
CDR3 length: 12
V gene: TRBV28
CDR3 protein: ASSRQGQVNEQF

J gene: TRBJ2-7
CDR3 length: 12
V gene: TRBV9
CDR3 protein: ASTPLAASYEQY

J gene: TRBJ1-5
CDR3 length: 11
V gene: TRBV19
CDR3 protein: ASSPHTDQPQH

J gene: TRBJ2-1
CDR3 length: 11
V gene: TRBV5-6
CDR3 protein: ASRLPSGDEQF

J gene: TRBJ2-7
CDR3 length: 14
V gene: TRBV19
CDR3 protein: ASSSTGAGGLGEQY

J gene: TRBJ1-2
CDR3 length: 12
V gene: TRBV27
CDR3 protein: ASSRLDRFYGYT

J gene: TRBJ2-7
CDR3 length: 11
V gene: TRBV15
CDR3 protein: ATSILAGSEQY

J gene: TRBJ2-3
CDR3 length: 14
V gene: TRBV11-2
CDR3 protein: ASSLLRFEQADTQY

J gene: TRBJ2-3
CDR3 length: 10
V gene: TRBV9
CDR3 protein: ASSVAGDTQY

J gene: TRBJ1-1
CDR3 length: 11
V gene: TRBV28
CDR3 protein: ASSFVGGTEAF

J gene: TRBJ2-3
CDR3 length: 13
V gene: TRBV27
CDR3 protein: ASRALAGGADTQY

J gene: TRBJ1-2
CDR3 length: 11
V gene: TRBV28
CDR3 protein: ASSWTSNYGYT

J gene: TRBJ2-5
CDR3 length: 12
V gene: TRBV11-3
CDR3 protein: ASSLGSGQETQY

J gene: TRBJ2-1
CDR3 length: 11
V gene: TRBV19
CDR3 protein: ASRTHRDNEQF

J gene: TRBJ2-1
CDR3 length: 12
V gene: TRBV5-5
CDR3 protein: ASTTGGPYNEQF

J gene: TRBJ1-1
CDR3 length: 13
V gene: TRBV5-1
CDR3 protein: ASSLVSGANTEAF

J gene: TRBJ2-1
CDR3 length: 13
V gene: TRBV9
CDR3 protein: ASSSSGRAMNEQF

J gene: TRBJ1-1
CDR3 length: 12
V gene: TRBV18
CDR3 protein: ASSPIEGNTEAF

J gene: TRBJ1-5
CDR3 length: 12
V gene: TRBV4-1
CDR3 protein: ASSRGGSNQPQH

J gene: TRBJ1-2
CDR3 length: 11
V gene: TRBV7-3
CDR3 protein: ASSLPGGGGYT

J gene: TRBJ2-3
CDR3 length: 13
V gene: TRBV7-2
CDR3 protein: ASSLSSGNTDTQY

J gene: TRBJ1-2
CDR3 length: 12
V gene: TRBV30
CDR3 protein: AWSPGGLNYGYT

J gene: TRBJ2-1
CDR3 length: 14
V gene: TRBV18
CDR3 protein: ASSQGLAGLNNEQF

J gene: TRBJ1-5
CDR3 length: 16
V gene: TRBV19
CDR3 protein: ASSIGGTAMGRNQPQH

J gene: TRBJ2-1
CDR3 length: 14
V gene: TRBV15
CDR3 protein: ATSRDSLAGFDEQF

J gene: TRBJ2-5
CDR3 length: 11
V gene: TRBV11-2
CDR3 protein: ASRSAGQETQY

J gene: TRBJ1-6
CDR3 length: 12
V gene: TRBV27
CDR3 protein: ASSWDRGRSPLH

J gene: TRBJ2-1
CDR3 length: 12
V gene: TRBV9
CDR3 protein: ASSVTSGYNEQF

J gene: TRBJ1-5
CDR3 length: 10
V gene: TRBV3-1/TRBV3-2
CDR3 protein: ASSVHNQPQH

J gene: TRBJ2-1
CDR3 length: 13
V gene: TRBV9
CDR3 protein: ASSVDGRRFDEQF

J gene: TRBJ2-7
CDR3 length: 12
V gene: TRBV27
CDR3 protein: ASSWGTGGREQY

J gene: TRBJ1-4
CDR3 length: 14
V gene: TRBV27
CDR3 protein: ASRPSTRTGKEKLF